These 8 T cell receptor beta chains came from one sample sequenced in a study of blood T cell repertoires in COVID-19. The assay was immunoSEQ multiplex PCR, and TCRdb's table has in-frame clones only and misses some. Of more than 95,000 clones listed, 65% to 80% were seen once; the top ten hold about 2.5%. The sample comprised peripheral blood. The source is a man aged 50-60 years with acute or convalescent COVID-19.

The V gene is TRBV30, the J gene TRBJ1-2, with a weak D call TRBD1 (6 bases). With 1 base removed from V and 4 bases from J, the gap between germline ends came to 16 bases. The CDR3 loop spans 15 amino acids. Germline V gene sequence: CDR1 GTSNPN, CDR2 SVGIG (reference sequence). CDR3 in amino acids: CAWSAPTGGGYGYTF. The DNA for the CDR3 is TGTGCCTGGAGTGCCCCGACGGGGGGCGGCTATGGCTACACCTTC.

DNA for the CDR3: TGTGCCAGCAGTTTACAGGGGGCGTATGGCTACACCTTC. It encodes CASSLQGAYGYTF. The chain joins TRBV6-5 to TRBJ1-2; 9 bases agree with TRBD1. The germline CDR1 and CDR2 sequences are MNHEY and SVGAGI. The CDR3 is 13 amino acids. Germline trimming cut 4 bases from V and 5 bases from J; bases unmatched to any gene: 2.

The rearrangement uses TRBV3-1 (or the pseudogene TRBV3-2) and TRBJ2-7, with a possible D match to TRBD1 (5 bases). The CDR3 contains 15 residues. Germline assignment: CDR1 LGHDT and CDR2 YNNKEL (reference sequence). V lost 0 bases and J 3 bases, leaving 12 bases between the germline ends. The CDR3 sequence: CASSQDARVVYEQYF. In DNA form, the CDR3 reads TGTGCCAGCAGCCAAGATGCCAGGGTTGTCTACGAGCAGTACTTC.

CDR3 bases: TGTGCCAGCTCACCAATACAGGGGAACACCGGGGAGCTGTTTTTT. It specifies CASSPIQGNTGELFF. This sequence joins TRBV18 and TRBJ2-2, with D possibly being TRBD1 (6 bases). With 2 bases removed from V and 1 base from J, the gap between germline ends came to 8 bases. The CDR3 runs to 15 residues. CDR1 is KGHSH and CDR2 is LQKENI in the germline V gene.

The chain uses TRBV15 and TRBJ2-3; 10 nucleotides line up with TRBD2. The germline V gene encodes CDR1 LNHNV and CDR2 YYDKDF (reference sequence). The V segment lost 1 base and the J segment 0 bases; nucleotides outside the gene matches: 13. The CDR3 totals 20 residues. For the CDR3, the DNA is TGTGCCACCAGCAGAGGGGTAGCGGGAGGTTTCGATACTAGCACAGATACGCAGTATTTT. It yields the protein CATSRGVAGGFDTSTDTQYF.

The chain links TRBV10-1 to TRBJ2-7, with a weak D call TRBD2 (5 bases). Trimming took 6 bases from V and 0 from J, leaving 6 bases between them. The CDR3 loop spans 12 amino acids. Per germline, CDR1 WNHNN and CDR2 SYGVQD (reference sequence). CDR3: CASSGDSYEQYF. CDR3 DNA: TGCGCCAGCAGCGGGGACTCCTACGAGCAGTACTTC.

The chain uses TRBV21-1 and TRBJ1-5; the DNA was not compared with TRBD1, the D call given in the table. TRBV21-1 is assigned pseudogene status. This CDR3 is 16 amino acids long. CDR3: CASSKSGTGYNQPQHF. The CDR3 bases are TGTGCCAGCAGCAAGTCCGGGACAGGATACAATCAGCCCCAGCATTTT.

There are a few counts of this clone. The chain combines TRBV29-1 with TRBJ1-2, with 10 bases identical to TRBD1. Trimming at V came to 4 bases and at J to 2 bases, leaving 7 bases not matched to a gene. Germline V gene lookup returns CDR1 SQVTM and CDR2 ANQGSEA. The CDR3 covers 15 residues. For the CDR3, the DNA is TGCAGCGTTGCCACGGGACAGGGGAGAAACTATGGCTACACCTTC. The encoded protein is CSVATGQGRNYGYTF. The full variable domain, in which reference TRBV29-1 and TRBJ1-2 provide the parts outside the CDR3, is SAVISQKPSRDICQRGTSLTIQCQVDSQVTMMFWYRQQPGQSLTLIATANQGSEATYESGFVIDKFPISRPNLTFSTLTVSNMSPEDSSIYLCSVATGQGRNYGYTFGSGTRLTVV.